This TCR beta chain was captured in a study of T-cell memory formation after mild COVID-19. Study results and caveats: Pre-infection memory contained some responding clones, which suggested that cross-reactive memory had joined.

A note on this clonotype: Its target is unknown. An end of the junction differs from the germline gene, which may be a read error.

Per the germline V gene, CDR1 is KGHDR and CDR2 is SFDVKD. This CDR3 region has 15 residues. TCR alpha and TCR beta cDNA libraries carrying sample barcodes and UMIs were produced by 5'RACE using constant-segment primers. TCRdb re-analysed the 5' RACE reads in MiXCR, keeping a single row per CDR3 protein. The sample yields hundreds of thousands of distinct CDR3 sequences, about 19% seen once. This receptor was obtained from an adult woman who had mild COVID-19 (a few samples of this study predate the infection). Cell type and time point are not known. Material: PBMCs or a T cell subset sorted from them (not recorded which). The rearrangement links TRBV24-1 to TRBJ2-5; 10 bases are a match to TRBD2. DNA for the CDR3: TGTGCCACCAGTGACCTTGGACTAGCGGAAGAAACCCAGTACTTC. Amino acid sequence: CATSDLGLAEETQYF.